This T cell receptor beta chain was documented in a study of OX40 agonist ivuxolimab in advanced cancers. Regarding the study in general: The costimulatory receptor OX40 (CD134) was targeted by ivuxolimab, a fully human IgG2 agonistic monoclonal antibody. Intravenous ivuxolimab was administered to patients every 2 weeks at six dose levels: 0.01, 0.1, 0.3, 1.5, 3 and 10 mg/kg. Of the roughly 53 patients in dose escalation, 19 had hepatocellular carcinoma, about 15 had melanoma, 9 had renal cell carcinoma and 9 had head and neck cancer. Partial responses occurred in three dose-escalation patients, of whom one had hepatocellular carcinoma and two had cutaneous melanoma. The paper describes the monotherapy dose-escalation part (N ≈ 50 patients) of the phase I trial of ivuxolimab. Prior anti-PD-1, anti-PD-L1 or anti-CTLA-4 therapy was permitted, and checkpoint inhibitors had been received by under 50% of dose-escalation patients. Peripheral TCRbeta sequencing was intended to test whether TCR sequence diversity was altered and clonal T-cell expansion was caused by ivuxolimab. In the dose-escalation cohort, 82.7% of patients were male, and the mean age was roughly 60 years, with a range of roughly 20 to 79. On the study overall, not on this receptor specifically: In partial responders in the 0.1-3.0 mg/kg groups, normalized peripheral clonal expansion was found to be among the lowest, especially among CD8+ T cells. The antigen specificity of the peripheral T cells that underwent clonal expansion was not determined. At doses from 0.1 to 3.0 mg/kg, clonal expansion was seen in both CD4+ and CD8+ blood T cells between baseline and week 6. On average, CD8+ T cells showed more expanded clones than CD4+ T cells after ivuxolimab. Low levels of normalized T-cell clonal expansion were also seen in some nonresponding patients.

On this clone: Which antigen it targets is not known. Base qualities are missing; no much larger clone stands one base away.

Genomic DNA was extracted from sorted cells for sequencing of the TCRbeta CDR3 region. The immunoSEQ Assay was used to sequence the TCRbeta CDR3 regions. TCRdb's version of the immuneACCESS table is confined to in-frame rearrangements and falls short of the full clone set. An unresolved V gene accounts for under half of the shortfall where checked; the remainder is of unknown origin. This sample gives roughly 76,000 clones in total; about 88% of them show up just once. The ten largest clonotypes hold approximately 8% of the sample. The trial excluded patients who had a history of autoimmune disease or who were on systemic immunosuppression. In every dose cohort, peripheral blood was drawn for TCR sequencing at baseline, cycle 4 day 1, and cycle 7 day 1. Samples came from an open-label, multicenter, first-in-human phase I dose-escalation trial of ivuxolimab. Adults with locally advanced or metastatic melanoma, renal cell carcinoma, hepatocellular carcinoma or head and neck squamous cell carcinoma were enrolled in the trial. CD4+ and CD8+ T cells were sorted separately from peripheral blood before TCR sequencing.

This specimen was CD4+ or CD8+ T cells sorted from blood, taken in a trial of the OX40 agonist ivuxolimab. This clonotype originated in an adult with an advanced solid tumor such as melanoma, head and neck, liver or kidney cancer.

The sequenced DNA is TGTGCCAGCAGTTTCGGGAAACTAGGGTTCGAGCAGTACTTC. This is translated as CASSFGKLGFEQYF. The chain couples TRBV27 to TRBJ2-7; the D segment could be TRBD2, given 5 matching bases. V is pared back by 3 bases and J by 6 bases, with 15 bases lying between the germline termini. Including cysteine and phenylalanine, the CDR3 has 14 amino acids. Solely the CDR3 DNA is kept, with 42 bases framed from the first base. Sequences MNHEY (CDR1) and SMNVEV (CDR2) are obtained from the germline V gene (reference sequence).